The present TCR beta chain was sequenced within a study of T cell repertoires in cytomegalovirus infection. MiXCR was run by TCRdb on the reads, yielding one entry per CDR3 protein. Of about a million distinct CDR3 sequences in the sample, around a third were seen once. CDR1 and CDR2 from the germline V gene are SGHDN and FVKESK. This CDR3 is 16 amino acids long. The germline V and J ends were trimmed by 0 bases and 1 base, with 10 bases remaining between them. This clonotype was counted a few times. Its antigen is as yet unknown. The sequencing here drew on cultured CD8+ T cells from PBMCs, taken from culture after CMV antigen stimulation. The clonotype was recovered from a human donor in good health (CMV status not recorded). Some clones in this sample may be carry-over from other donors' samples. The chain has TRBV14 and TRBJ2-1; perhaps TRBD1 as D (6 bases). The CDR3 DNA sequence: TGTGCCAGCAGCCAAGACTGGGGGCAATCCTACAATGAGCAGTTCTTC. This translates into CASSQDWGQSYNEQFF.